The entry below gives a single T cell receptor (beta chain) sequence along with its context. The CDR3 length is 12 residues. Germline-derived CDR1 and CDR2 are LNHDA and SQIVND (reference sequence). V was shortened by 6 bases and J by 5 bases, with 10 bases between the two germline ends. This entry belongs to a study of blood T cell repertoires in COVID-19. The overall study: T cells, B-cell-depleted T cells, or PBMCs supplied cDNA or gDNA.

In the authors' methods: Using reference gene primer amplification, nucleated cell counts were estimated. Assay used: immunoSEQ multiplex PCR; TCRdb lists only in-frame clones, some missing. V and J calls and clone size are given by that table; D and trimming were obtained from the DNA. The sample consists of more than 300,000 clones, 91% of them appearing once. The sequence came from a woman aged 18-30 years who had recovered from COVID-19. The genes are TRBV19 and TRBJ1-2, with a tentative D call TRBD1 (5 bases). The material sequenced was peripheral blood. CDR3 bases: TGTGCCAGTAGCAGGGCAGTGTATGGCTACACCTTC. Encoded protein: CASSRAVYGYTF.